Detailed here is one TCR beta chain. CDR3 length: 14 residues. V lost 6 bases and J 6 bases, leaving 18 bases between the germline ends. CDR1 and CDR2 from the germline V gene are SGHKS and YYEKEE (reference sequence). The sample comes from a study of blood T cell repertoires in COVID-19. Study-level information: COVID-19 samples, acute and convalescent, were from the United States, Italy and Spain. Sources were T cells, B-cell-depleted T cells, or PBMCs; the material itself was cDNA or gDNA.

The protocol was immunoSEQ multiplex PCR, while the TCRdb copy is restricted to in-frame clones and leaves out a portion. Altogether over 250,000 clones are present, approximately 83% being singletons, with the ten largest covering 13%. The sequencing input was peripheral blood. The chain combines TRBV5-5 with TRBJ1-2; weak D call: TRBD1 (5 bases). The origin of this receptor is a human donor in a cohort sampled during active COVID-19. Here the CDR3 DNA reads TGTGCCAGCAACGAGTGGGGGGTTCTCCATGGCTACACCTTC. Its translation: CASNEWGVLHGYTF. Based on the CDR3 plus reference TRBV5-5 and TRBJ1-2, the full variable domain is DAGVTQSPTHLIKTRGQQVTLRCSPISGHKSVSWYQQVLGQGPQFIFQYYEKEERGRGNFPDRFSARQFPNYSSELNVNALLLGDSALYLCASNEWGVLHGYTFGSGTRLTVV.